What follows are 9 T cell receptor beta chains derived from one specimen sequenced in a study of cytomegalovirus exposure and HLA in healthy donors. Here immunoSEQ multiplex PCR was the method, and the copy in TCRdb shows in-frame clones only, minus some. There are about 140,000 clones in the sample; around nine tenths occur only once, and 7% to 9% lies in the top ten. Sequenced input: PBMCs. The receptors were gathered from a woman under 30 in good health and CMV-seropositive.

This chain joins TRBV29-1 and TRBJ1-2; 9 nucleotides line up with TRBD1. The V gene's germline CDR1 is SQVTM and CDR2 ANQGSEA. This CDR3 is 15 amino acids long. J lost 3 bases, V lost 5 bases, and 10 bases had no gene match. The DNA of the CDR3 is TGCAGCGTTACCGGACAGGGGATCAGGGACTATGGCTACACCTTC. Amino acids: CSVTGQGIRDYGYTF.

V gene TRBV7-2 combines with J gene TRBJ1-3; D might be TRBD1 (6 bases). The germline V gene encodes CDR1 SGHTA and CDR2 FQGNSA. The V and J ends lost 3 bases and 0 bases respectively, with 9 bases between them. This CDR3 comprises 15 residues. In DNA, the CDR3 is TGTGCCAGCAGCTTCGGACAGTCCTCTGGAAACACCATATATTTT. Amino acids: CASSFGQSSGNTIYF.

The CDR3 region is CASSKLNTEAFF. The DNA of the CDR3 is TGTGCCAGTAGTAAACTTAACACTGAAGCTTTCTTT. The chain recombines TRBV19 with TRBJ1-1, with D uncertain. V dropped 4 bases and J dropped 2 bases, with 5 bases sitting between them. CDR1 is LNHDA and CDR2 is SQIVND in the germline V gene (reference sequence). The CDR3 loop spans 12 amino acids.

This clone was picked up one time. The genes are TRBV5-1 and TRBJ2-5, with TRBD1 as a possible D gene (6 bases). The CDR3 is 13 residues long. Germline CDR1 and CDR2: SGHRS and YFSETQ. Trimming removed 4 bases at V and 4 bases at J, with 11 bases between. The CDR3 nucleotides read TGCGCCAGCAGCCCAGGGGCAGCAGAGACCCAGTACTTC. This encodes CASSPGAAETQYF.

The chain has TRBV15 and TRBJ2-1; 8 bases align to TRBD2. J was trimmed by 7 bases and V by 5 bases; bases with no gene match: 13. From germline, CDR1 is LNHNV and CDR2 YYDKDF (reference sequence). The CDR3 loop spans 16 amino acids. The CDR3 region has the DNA TGTGCCACCAGCCCGGGGTCACGGGAGGGCCTAAATGAGCAGTTCTTC. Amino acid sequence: CATSPGSREGLNEQFF.

The CDR3 coding sequence is TGCGCCAGCAGCTTGGCCTACGGTCAATCCTATAATTCACCCCTCCACTTT. As protein: CASSLAYGQSYNSPLHF. The V and J genes are TRBV5-1 and TRBJ1-6, with D hard to call. Germline V lookup: CDR1 SGHRS, CDR2 YFSETQ. V lost 0 bases, J lost 1 base, and 11 bases lay in between. The CDR3 is made up of 17 amino acids.

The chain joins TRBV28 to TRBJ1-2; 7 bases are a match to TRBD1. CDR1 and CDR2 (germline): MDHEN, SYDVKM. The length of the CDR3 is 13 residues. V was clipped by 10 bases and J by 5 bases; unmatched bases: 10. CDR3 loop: CATIRGEGYGYTF. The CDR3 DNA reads TGTGCCACGATCAGGGGGGAAGGTTATGGCTACACCTTC.

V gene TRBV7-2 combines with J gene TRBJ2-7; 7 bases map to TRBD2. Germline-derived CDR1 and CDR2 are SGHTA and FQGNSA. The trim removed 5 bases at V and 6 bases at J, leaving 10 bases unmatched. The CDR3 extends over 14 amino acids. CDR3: CASSTGLGSSEQYF. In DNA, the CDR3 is TGTGCCAGCAGCACAGGACTAGGAAGTTCCGAGCAGTACTTC.

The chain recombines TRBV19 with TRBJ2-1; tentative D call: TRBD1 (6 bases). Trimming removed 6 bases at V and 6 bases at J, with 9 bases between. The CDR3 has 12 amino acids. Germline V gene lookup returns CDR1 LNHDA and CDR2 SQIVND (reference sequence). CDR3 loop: CASRDRANEQFF. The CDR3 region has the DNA TGTGCCAGTAGGGACAGAGCCAATGAGCAGTTCTTC.